A selection of T cell receptor beta chains follows, all from one sample in a study of glioma-infiltrating T cells after dendritic cell vaccination. Clones were sequenced by immunoSEQ multiplex PCR, and TCRdb holds only the in-frame ones, with some missing. The sample lists 60,000 to 70,000 clones; 75% to 85% were seen once. The material was blood, obtained before dendritic cell vaccination. These receptors all stem from a human donor with glioblastoma. The CDR3 runs from the conserved cysteine through the conserved F or W. Each record gives: V gene, CDR3 protein.

>TRBV6-1
CASRTGGAYEQYF
>TRBV5-1
CASNQGQNTGELFF
>TRBV5-1
CASSPQGGTEAFF
>TRBV19
CASSRGQPVYGYTF
>TRBV28
CASSFGTGSGNTIYF
>TRBV4-1
CASSQNTAYEQYF
>TRBV11-2
CASRDYTGELFF
>TRBV7-9
CASSFQGFGSPLHF
>TRBV19
CASSIQGDSNQPQHF
>TRBV5-4
CASSWERGNSPLHF
>TRBV10-1
CASGQKGNTIYF